This TCR beta chain derives from a study of control samples from healthy donors and cancer patients. This clone was observed once. The repertoire was sequenced with immunoSEQ multiplex PCR; TCRdb's copy has only in-frame clones and lacks some. The table has approximately 60,000 clones, 90% seen once. Germline V gene lookup returns CDR1 SGDLS and CDR2 YYNGEE. V lost 3 bases to trimming and J lost 5 bases; unmatched junction nucleotides: 23. The CDR3 has 20 residues. This chain joins TRBV9 and TRBJ2-3, with 8 bases fitting TRBD2. Sequencing was carried out using PBMCs. This receptor was obtained from a woman between 50 and 59 years old with colorectal cancer. The CDR3 DNA reads as TGTGCCAGCAGCGGTGGGATCCTAGCGGGTACAACCTCGAAAGAAGATACGCAGTATTTT. Its translation is CASSGGILAGTTSKEDTQYF.